The rows below give T cell receptor beta chains drawn from one sample of a study of molecular identifiers for immune sequencing clone quantification. TCRdb independently ran MiXCR on the PCR reads; one entry per CDR3 protein. This table has about 500,000 distinct CDR3 sequences, around 21% appearing once. Sequencing used naive CD8+ T cells from blood, with Jurkat cell RNA spiked in. The receptors come from a human donor in good health. Some libraries in this study had Jurkat cell RNA spiked in. CDR3s include the opening cysteine and the closing phenylalanine or tryptophan. A D gene is named only where the DNA matches it firmly. Size values are once, few and many counts, or a class for expanded clones, and some rows have none.

CDR3aa	CDR3nt	abundance	v_gene	d_gene	len	j_gene
CAISDGTTLNQPQHF	TGTGCCATCAGTGACGGCACCACCCTAAATCAGCCCCAGCATTTT	few	TRBV10-3	NA	15	TRBJ1-5
CASSPGQGVGTMYF	TGTGCCAGCAGTCCAGGACAGGGGGTTGGCACCATGTATTTT	NA	TRBV27	TRBD1	14	TRBJ1-3
CAWTVTYNEQFF	TGTGCCTGGACCGTTACCTACAATGAGCAGTTCTTC	few	TRBV30	NA	12	TRBJ2-1
CASTKGRSEAFF	TGTGCCAGCACCAAAGGGAGGTCTGAAGCTTTCTTT	many	TRBV7-2	NA	12	TRBJ1-1
CASRSGQVDNTDTQYF	TGTGCCAGCAGGTCAGGACAGGTGGATAACACAGATACGCAGTATTTT	NA	TRBV6-2/TRBV6-3	TRBD1	16	TRBJ2-3
CASSLDPLSRVPNEKLFF	TGTGCCAGCAGCTTAGACCCCCTTAGCCGGGTTCCTAATGAAAAACTATTTTTT	many	TRBV7-2	NA	18	TRBJ1-4
CASSFPGFEAFF	TGTGCCAGCAGCTTCCCAGGATTTGAAGCTTTCTTT	many	TRBV11-2	NA	12	TRBJ1-1
CASSSGTSSTGELFF	TGTGCCAGCAGTTCCGGGACTAGTAGCACCGGGGAGCTGTTTTTT	NA	TRBV27	TRBD2	15	TRBJ2-2
CAGSLAGYHNEQFF	TGTGCCGGCAGTTTAGCAGGGTACCACAATGAGCAGTTCTTC	NA	TRBV12-3/TRBV12-4	NA	14	TRBJ2-1
CASSQDSLSGELFF	TGCGCCAGCAGCCAAGATAGCCTTTCCGGGGAGCTGTTTTTT	few	TRBV4-1	NA	14	TRBJ2-2
CATSTGAMNTEAFF	TGTGCCACCAGCACAGGAGCGATGAACACTGAAGCTTTCTTT	NA	TRBV15	NA	14	TRBJ1-1
CASSHGQADYGYTF	TGCGCCAGCAGCCATGGACAGGCGGACTATGGCTACACCTTC	many	TRBV4-1	TRBD1	14	TRBJ1-2
CSVELASGYYNEQFF	TGCAGCGTTGAACTCGCTAGCGGATATTACAATGAGCAGTTCTTC	few	TRBV29-1	TRBD2	15	TRBJ2-1
CSARERDPRQTQYF	TGCAGTGCTAGAGAACGGGACCCCCGGCAGACCCAGTACTTC	many	TRBV20-1	NA	14	TRBJ2-5
CASTTTYWGLDTEAFF	TGCGCCAGCACCACAACGTATTGGGGGTTAGACACTGAAGCTTTCTTT	many	TRBV4-3	NA	16	TRBJ1-1
CASSPQGISYNEQFF	TGTGCCAGCAGCCCACAGGGGATATCCTACAATGAGCAGTTCTTC	NA	TRBV7-3	TRBD1	15	TRBJ2-1
CASSQAGLIAGGTDTQYF	TGTGCCAGCAGCCAAGCCGGGTTGATAGCGGGGGGCACAGATACGCAGTATTTT	few	TRBV3-1	TRBD2	18	TRBJ2-3
CAWSLSTTAEQYF	TGTGCCTGGAGTCTTAGTACTACGGCCGAGCAGTACTTC	many	TRBV30	NA	13	TRBJ2-7
CAGRELNQETQYF	TGTGCCGGCAGGGAGCTTAACCAAGAGACCCAGTACTTC	NA	TRBV6-2/TRBV6-3	NA	13	TRBJ2-5
CASSTSEYSNQPQHF	TGTGCCAGCAGTACATCCGAATATAGCAATCAGCCCCAGCATTTT	many	TRBV27	NA	15	TRBJ1-5
CASSAGHEQYF	TGTGCCAGCAGTGCGGGGCACGAGCAGTACTTC	few	TRBV6-5	NA	11	TRBJ2-7
CASSYALGGTEAFF	TGTGCCAGCAGTTACGCTTTGGGGGGCACTGAAGCTTTCTTT	NA	TRBV6-2/TRBV6-3	NA	14	TRBJ1-1
CASSKQSPGETQYF	TGTGCCAGCAGCAAACAGTCCCCGGGTGAGACCCAGTACTTC	few	TRBV21-1	NA	14	TRBJ2-5
CASSQDRSGTSIYNEQFF	TGCGCCAGCAGCCAAGATAGGTCCGGGACTAGCATATACAATGAGCAGTTCTTC	many	TRBV4-3	TRBD2	18	TRBJ2-1
CSVEEAGVSEAFF	TGCAGCGTTGAAGAGGCGGGGGTCTCTGAAGCTTTCTTT	many	TRBV29-1	NA	13	TRBJ1-1
CASSRAEPYEQYF	TGTGCCAGCAGCCGAGCTGAACCCTACGAGCAGTACTTC	many	TRBV16	NA	13	TRBJ2-7
CASAPTQSYGYTF	TGTGCCAGCGCCCCAACCCAATCCTATGGCTACACCTTC	many	TRBV7-9	NA	13	TRBJ1-2
CASSSLRGTGELFF	TGTGCCAGCAGCTCGTTGAGGGGCACCGGGGAGCTGTTTTTT	many	TRBV9	NA	14	TRBJ2-2
CASSLTGLAGPYEQYF	TGTGCCAGCAGTCTAACGGGACTAGCGGGCCCCTACGAGCAGTACTTC	NA	TRBV27	TRBD2	16	TRBJ2-7
CASSPLSGTGASTDSYEQYF	TGTGCCAGCAGCCCGCTTAGTGGGACAGGGGCTAGCACCGACTCCTACGAGCAGTACTTC	many	TRBV7-9	TRBD1	20	TRBJ2-7
CASTEPRTSGGYNEQFF	TGTGCCAGCACCGAACCCAGGACTAGCGGAGGCTACAATGAGCAGTTCTTC	many	TRBV2	TRBD2	17	TRBJ2-1
CASSFTVPPRGYGGLFF	TGTGCCAGCAGCTTCACCGTGCCGCCCAGGGGATACGGGGGGCTGTTTTTT	once	TRBV7-9	NA	17	TRBJ2-2
CSVEGAAGPSTDTQYF	TGCAGCGTTGAAGGGGCGGCAGGGCCTAGCACAGATACGCAGTATTTT	many	TRBV29-1	NA	16	TRBJ2-3
CASSRRGLGTEAFF	TGTGCCAGCAGCCGAAGGGGGCTGGGCACTGAAGCTTTCTTT	many	TRBV7-9	TRBD1	14	TRBJ1-1
CASRVPGQPQHF	TGTGCCAGCAGGGTGCCCGGTCAGCCCCAGCATTTT	few	TRBV27	NA	12	TRBJ1-5
CASREGDSLNTEAFF	TGTGCCAGCAGAGAAGGTGACAGCCTGAACACTGAAGCTTTCTTT	many	TRBV2	NA	15	TRBJ1-1
CASSQDRQIHIQYF	TGCGCCAGCAGCCAAGATCGGCAGATTCACATTCAGTACTTC	many	TRBV4-3	NA	14	TRBJ2-4
CASSQGIWRDVLYGSNQPQHF	TGTGCCAGCAGCCAAGGAATATGGAGGGACGTACTTTATGGCAGCAATCAGCCTCAGCATTTT	NA	TRBV3-1	NA	21	TRBJ1-5
CASSLLHGPYEQYF	TGTGCCAGCAGCTTGTTACACGGCCCCTACGAGCAGTACTTC	many	TRBV5-5	NA	14	TRBJ2-7
CASSLGYQVEGYTF	TGTGCCAGCAGCCTGGGCTACCAGGTAGAAGGCTACACCTTC	many	TRBV5-4	NA	14	TRBJ1-2
CASSLYVGGDTDTQYF	TGTGCCAGCAGCTTATATGTCGGCGGAGACACAGATACGCAGTATTTT	few	TRBV7-9	NA	16	TRBJ2-3
CSAPHPTQANYGYTF	TGCAGTGCTCCCCACCCAACCCAAGCTAACTATGGCTACACCTTC	few	TRBV20-1	NA	15	TRBJ1-2
CASSDLPGDLHGAFF	TGTGCCAGTAGTGATCTACCGGGAGACCTACATGGAGCTTTCTTT	NA	TRBV19	NA	15	TRBJ1-1
CSARDTRTGGYEQYF	TGCAGTGCTAGGGATACGAGGACAGGGGGGTACGAGCAGTACTTC	NA	TRBV20-1	TRBD1	15	TRBJ2-7
CASSLTGTSGDEQYF	TGTGCCAGCAGCCTCACCGGGACTAGCGGGGACGAGCAGTACTTC	many	TRBV7-2	TRBD2	15	TRBJ2-7
CASSQSESSNQPQHF	TGTGCCAGCAGCCAATCGGAGAGCAGCAATCAGCCCCAGCATTTT	many	TRBV4-2	NA	15	TRBJ1-5
CSGGIAGDPYEQYF	TGCAGTGGGGGAATAGCGGGAGATCCCTACGAGCAGTACTTC	many	TRBV20-1	TRBD2	14	TRBJ2-7
CASSPGTGSFYGYTF	TGTGCCAGCAGCCCCGGGACAGGGTCTTTCTATGGCTACACCTTC	few	TRBV7-8	TRBD1	15	TRBJ1-2
CASSPVPIRTDTQYF	TGTGCCAGCAGCCCCGTCCCGATACGCACAGATACGCAGTATTTT	few	TRBV11-2	NA	15	TRBJ2-3
CASSLLKPTGSQPQHF	TGTGCCAGCAGTTTATTGAAGCCCACCGGGTCTCAGCCCCAGCATTTT	many	TRBV27	NA	16	TRBJ1-5
CASSSSRQANNSPLHF	TGTGCCAGCAGTTCCTCCCGGCAAGCTAATAATTCACCCCTCCACTTT	many	TRBV27	NA	16	TRBJ1-6
CASSAFTEAFF	TGTGCCAGTAGCGCTTTCACTGAAGCTTTCTTT	few	TRBV19	NA	11	TRBJ1-1
CASSEGLGGDTQYF	TGTGCCAGCAGCGAAGGACTAGGCGGAGATACGCAGTATTTT	many	TRBV9	TRBD2	14	TRBJ2-3
CASSLSRTYEQYF	TGTGCCAGCAGTTTGAGCAGGACCTACGAGCAGTACTTC	NA	TRBV27	NA	13	TRBJ2-7
CASSLLPGGYEQYF	TGTGCCAGCAGCTTGCTCCCGGGTGGCTACGAGCAGTACTTC	many	TRBV5-5	NA	14	TRBJ2-7